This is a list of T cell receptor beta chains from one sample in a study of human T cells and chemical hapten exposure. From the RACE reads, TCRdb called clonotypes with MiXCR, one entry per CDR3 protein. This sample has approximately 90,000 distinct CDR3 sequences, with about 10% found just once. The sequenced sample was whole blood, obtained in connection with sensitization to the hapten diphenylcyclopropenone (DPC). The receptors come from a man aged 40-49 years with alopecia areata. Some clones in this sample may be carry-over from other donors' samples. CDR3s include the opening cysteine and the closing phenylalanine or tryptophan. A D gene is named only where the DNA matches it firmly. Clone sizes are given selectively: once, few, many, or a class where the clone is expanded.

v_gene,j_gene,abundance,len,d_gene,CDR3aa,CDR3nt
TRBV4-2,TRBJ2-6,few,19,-,CASSFRASTTSSGANVLTF,TGTGCCAGCAGCTTCCGAGCCAGTACTACTTCCTCTGGGGCCAACGTCCTGACTTTC
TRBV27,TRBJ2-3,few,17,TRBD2,CATKTGGGRVGTDTQYF,TGTGCCACCAAAACCGGGGGCGGGAGGGTTGGCACAGATACGCAGTATTTT
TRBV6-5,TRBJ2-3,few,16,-,CASSYSRDRSTDTQYF,TGTGCCAGCAGTTACTCTCGGGACCGAAGCACAGATACGCAGTATTTT
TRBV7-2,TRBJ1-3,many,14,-,CASSFGGERNTIYF,TGTGCCAGCAGCTTTGGGGGGGAACGGAACACCATATATTTT
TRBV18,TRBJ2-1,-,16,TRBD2,CASSPDRLAGVNEQFF,TGTGCCAGCTCACCCGACCGACTAGCGGGAGTTAATGAGCAGTTCTTC
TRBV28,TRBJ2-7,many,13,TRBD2,CASTWGGVYEQYF,TGTGCCAGCACCTGGGGAGGGGTCTACGAGCAGTACTTC
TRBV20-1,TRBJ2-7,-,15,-,CSAHDRVQGGYEQYF,TGCAGTGCACACGACCGGGTACAGGGTGGTTACGAGCAGTACTTC
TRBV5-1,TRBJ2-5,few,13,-,CASSLGPRETQYF,TGCGCCAGCAGCTTGGGACCCCGGGAGACCCAGTACTTC
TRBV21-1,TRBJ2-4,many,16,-,CASSIVAGEAKNIQYF,TGTGCCAGCAGCATAGTAGCGGGAGAGGCCAAAAACATTCAGTACTTC
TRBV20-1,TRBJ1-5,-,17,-,CSATSPGGGRSNQPQHF,TGCAGTGCTACCTCCCCCGGGGGAGGTCGAAGCAATCAGCCCCAGCATTTT
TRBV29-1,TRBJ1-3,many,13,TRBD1,CSAGQGLGNTIYF,TGCAGCGCTGGACAGGGACTTGGAAACACCATATATTTT
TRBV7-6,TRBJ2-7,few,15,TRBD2,CASSVGTRSFHEQYF,TGTGCCAGCAGCGTAGGGACTAGGTCTTTCCACGAGCAGTACTTC
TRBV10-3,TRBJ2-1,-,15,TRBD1,CAISAGTELVNEQFF,TGTGCCATCAGTGCCGGGACAGAGCTCGTGAATGAGCAGTTCTTC
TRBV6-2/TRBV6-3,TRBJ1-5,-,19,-,CASSSLIGRGVIGNQPQHF,TGTGCCAGCAGTAGCCTTATAGGGCGCGGTGTTATTGGCAATCAGCCCCAGCATTTT
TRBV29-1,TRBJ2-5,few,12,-,CSVASGVETQYF,TGCAGCGTTGCATCGGGAGTAGAGACCCAGTACTTC
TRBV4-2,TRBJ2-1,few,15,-,CASSLTQGEGYEQFF,TGTGCCAGCAGCCTCACCCAGGGAGAGGGTTATGAGCAGTTCTTC
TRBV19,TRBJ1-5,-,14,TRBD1,CASTGTGGNQPQHF,TGTGCCAGCACCGGGACAGGGGGCAATCAGCCCCAGCATTTT
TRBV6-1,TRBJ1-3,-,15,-,CASSSGTRGGNTIYF,TGTGCCAGCAGTTCCGGGACGCGGGGAGGAAACACCATATATTTT
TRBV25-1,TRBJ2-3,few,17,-,CASSRLGAALGTDTQYF,TGTGCCAGCAGTCGATTGGGAGCGGCCCTCGGCACAGATACGCAGTATTTT
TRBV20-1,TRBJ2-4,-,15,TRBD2,CSAARRAGGGNIQYF,TGCAGTGCTGCCCGAAGGGCGGGGGGGGGAAACATTCAGTACTTC
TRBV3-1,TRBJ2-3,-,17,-,CASSQEHRVGLTDTQYF,TGTGCCAGCAGCCAAGAGCACCGGGTCGGCCTCACAGATACGCAGTATTTT
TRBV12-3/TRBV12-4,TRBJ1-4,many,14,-,CASSSFRRGGKLFF,TGTGCCAGCAGTTCTTTCAGGAGGGGGGGAAAACTGTTTTTT
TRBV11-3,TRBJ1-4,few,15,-,CASSTTDGPHEKLFF,TGTGCCAGCAGCACTACGGACGGGCCCCATGAAAAACTGTTTTTT
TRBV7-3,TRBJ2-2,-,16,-,CASSLVPAMNIGELFF,TGTGCCAGCAGCTTAGTCCCAGCGATGAACATCGGGGAGCTGTTTTTT
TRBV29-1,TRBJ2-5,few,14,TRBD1,CSGDGRQGVETQYF,TGCAGCGGTGACGGACGACAGGGAGTAGAGACCCAGTACTTC
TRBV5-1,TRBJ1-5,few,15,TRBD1,CASRTGTGGDQPQHF,TGCGCCAGCAGAACCGGGACAGGGGGCGATCAGCCCCAGCATTTT
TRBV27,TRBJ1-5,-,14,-,CASSLRTADQPQHF,TGTGCCAGCAGTTTACGGACAGCCGATCAGCCCCAGCATTTT
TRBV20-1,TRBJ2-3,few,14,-,CSAGRGGATDTQYF,TGCAGTGCAGGGAGGGGGGGGGCCACAGATACGCAGTATTTT
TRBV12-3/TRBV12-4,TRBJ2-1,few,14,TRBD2,CASRGTRNRDEQFF,TGTGCCAGCAGGGGGACTAGAAACAGGGATGAGCAGTTCTTC
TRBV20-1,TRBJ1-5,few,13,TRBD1,CSAGTGDNQPQHF,TGCAGTGCGGGGACAGGGGACAATCAGCCCCAGCATTTT
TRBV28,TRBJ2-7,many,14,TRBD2,CASTTSGSIVEQYF,TGTGCCAGCACGACTAGCGGGAGCATAGTGGAGCAGTACTTC
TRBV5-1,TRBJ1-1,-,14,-,CASSLYSQDTEAFF,TGCGCCAGCAGCTTGTACTCTCAGGATACTGAAGCTTTCTTT
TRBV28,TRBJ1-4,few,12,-,CASSYLNEKLFF,TGTGCCAGCAGTTACCTTAATGAAAAACTGTTTTTT
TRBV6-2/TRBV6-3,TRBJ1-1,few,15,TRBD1,CASSYPTGGSTEAFF,TGTGCCAGCAGCTATCCGACAGGGGGAAGCACTGAAGCTTTCTTT
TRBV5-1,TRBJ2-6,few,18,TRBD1,CASSPSTGGFPGANVLTF,TGCGCCAGCAGCCCGTCGACAGGGGGCTTTCCTGGGGCCAACGTCCTGACTTTC
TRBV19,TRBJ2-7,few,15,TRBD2,CASSITAGVGYEQYF,TGTGCCAGTAGTATAACGGCGGGAGTCGGCTACGAGCAGTACTTC
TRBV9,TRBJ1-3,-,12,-,CASSRGGNTIYF,TGTGCCAGCAGCAGAGGCGGAAACACCATATATTTT
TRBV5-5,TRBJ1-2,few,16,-,CASSLVWTTGRNGYTF,TGTGCCAGCAGCCTGGTATGGACGACCGGGAGGAATGGCTACACCTTC
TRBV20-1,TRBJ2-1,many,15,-,CSASPPLASYNEQFF,TGCAGTGCTAGCCCTCCACTAGCATCCTACAATGAGCAGTTCTTC
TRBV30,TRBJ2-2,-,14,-,CAWSLLGATGELFF,TGTGCCTGGAGTCTGCTAGGGGCCACCGGGGAGCTGTTTTTT
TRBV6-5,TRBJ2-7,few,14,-,CASSRDPTGGEQYF,TGTGCCAGCAGCCGTGACCCTACAGGAGGAGAGCAGTACTTC
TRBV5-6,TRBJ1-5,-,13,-,CASSLDVGQPQHF,TGTGCCAGCAGCTTGGATGTTGGTCAGCCCCAGCATTTT